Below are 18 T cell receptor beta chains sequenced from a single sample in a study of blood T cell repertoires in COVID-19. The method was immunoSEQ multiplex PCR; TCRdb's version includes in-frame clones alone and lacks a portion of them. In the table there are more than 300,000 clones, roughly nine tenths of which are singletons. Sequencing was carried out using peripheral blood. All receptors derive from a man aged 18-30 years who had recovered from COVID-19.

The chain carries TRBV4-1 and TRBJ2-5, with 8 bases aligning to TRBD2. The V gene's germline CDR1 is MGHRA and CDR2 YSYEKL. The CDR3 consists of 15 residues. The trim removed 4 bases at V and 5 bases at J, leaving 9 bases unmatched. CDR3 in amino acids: CASSPTGGGMETQYF. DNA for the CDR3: TGCGCCAGCAGCCCGACGGGCGGGGGGATGGAGACCCAGTACTTC.

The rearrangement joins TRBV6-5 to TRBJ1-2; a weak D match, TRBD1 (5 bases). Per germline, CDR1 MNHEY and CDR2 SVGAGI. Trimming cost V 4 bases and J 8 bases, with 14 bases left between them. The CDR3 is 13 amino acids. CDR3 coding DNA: TGTGCCAGCAGTTCCGCGGGGGGGGAAGGCTACACCTTC. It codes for CASSSAGGEGYTF.

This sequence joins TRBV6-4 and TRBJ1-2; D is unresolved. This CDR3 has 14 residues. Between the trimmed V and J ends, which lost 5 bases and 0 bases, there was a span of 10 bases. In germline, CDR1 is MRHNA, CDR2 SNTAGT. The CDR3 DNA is TGTGCCAGCAGTCCGGCCGGGTCTAACTATGGCTACACCTTC. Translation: CASSPAGSNYGYTF.

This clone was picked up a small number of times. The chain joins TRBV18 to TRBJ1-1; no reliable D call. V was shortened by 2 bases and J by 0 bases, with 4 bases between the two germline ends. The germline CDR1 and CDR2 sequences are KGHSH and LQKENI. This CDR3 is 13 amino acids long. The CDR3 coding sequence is TGTGCCAGCTCACCATCTCTGAACACTGAAGCTTTCTTT. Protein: CASSPSLNTEAFF.

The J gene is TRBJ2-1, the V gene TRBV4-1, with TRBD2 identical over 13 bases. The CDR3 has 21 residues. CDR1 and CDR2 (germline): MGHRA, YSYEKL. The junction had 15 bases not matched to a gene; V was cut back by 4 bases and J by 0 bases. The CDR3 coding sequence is TGCGCCAGCAGCCCCAGACTAGCGGGAGGTCCCCCACCGAGCTCCTACAATGAGCAGTTCTTC. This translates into CASSPRLAGGPPPSSYNEQFF.

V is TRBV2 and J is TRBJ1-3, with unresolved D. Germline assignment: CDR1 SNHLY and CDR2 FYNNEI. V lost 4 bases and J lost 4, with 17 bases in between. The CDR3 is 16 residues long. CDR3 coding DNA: TGTGCCAGCAGTGTTGTTTCCGTCGTTCCCGGAAACACCATATATTTT. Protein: CASSVVSVVPGNTIYF.

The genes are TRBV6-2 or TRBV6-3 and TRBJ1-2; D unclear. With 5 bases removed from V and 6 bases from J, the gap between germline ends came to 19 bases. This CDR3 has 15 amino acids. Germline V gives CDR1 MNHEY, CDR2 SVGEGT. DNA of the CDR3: TGTGCCAGCAGTCAAGTGACGGGATCGGCGGATGGCTACACCTTC. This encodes CASSQVTGSADGYTF.

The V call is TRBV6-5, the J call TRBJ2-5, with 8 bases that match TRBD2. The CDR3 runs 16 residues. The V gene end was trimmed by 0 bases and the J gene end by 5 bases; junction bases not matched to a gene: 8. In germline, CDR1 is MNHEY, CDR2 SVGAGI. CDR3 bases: TGTGCCAGCAGTTACTCCATCCCCAGCGGGAGTGAGACCCAGTACTTC. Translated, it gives CASSYSIPSGSETQYF.

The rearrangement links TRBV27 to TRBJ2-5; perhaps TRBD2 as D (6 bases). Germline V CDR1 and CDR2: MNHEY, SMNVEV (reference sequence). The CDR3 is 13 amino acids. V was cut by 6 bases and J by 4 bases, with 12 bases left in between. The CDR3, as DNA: TGTGCCAGCAGCTCCCGCGGGGTAGAGACCCAGTACTTC. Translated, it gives CASSSRGVETQYF.

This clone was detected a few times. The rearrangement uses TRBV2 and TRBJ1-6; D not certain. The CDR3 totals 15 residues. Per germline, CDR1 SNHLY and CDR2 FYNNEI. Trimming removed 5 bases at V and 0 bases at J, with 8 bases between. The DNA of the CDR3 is TGTGCCAGCAGTAGGGAGGGCTCCTATAATTCACCCCTCCACTTT. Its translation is CASSREGSYNSPLHF.

CDR3 DNA sequence: TGTGCCAGCAGACTCCCCGGGACAGGAAGTTATGGCTACACCTTC. Residues: CASRLPGTGSYGYTF. This sequence joins TRBV5-4 and TRBJ1-2; the match to TRBD1 covers 8 bases. After removal of 5 bases from V and 5 bases from J, the junction contained 11 bases not matched to a gene. The CDR3 is made up of 15 amino acids. Germline assignment: CDR1 SGHNT and CDR2 YYREEE (reference sequence).

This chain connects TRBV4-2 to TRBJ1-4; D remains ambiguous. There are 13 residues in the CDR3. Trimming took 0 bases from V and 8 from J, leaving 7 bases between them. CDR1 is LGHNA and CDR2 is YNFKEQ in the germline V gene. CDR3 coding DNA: TGTGCCAGCAGCCAAGAGCAGGAAGAAAAACTGTTTTTT. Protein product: CASSQEQEEKLFF.

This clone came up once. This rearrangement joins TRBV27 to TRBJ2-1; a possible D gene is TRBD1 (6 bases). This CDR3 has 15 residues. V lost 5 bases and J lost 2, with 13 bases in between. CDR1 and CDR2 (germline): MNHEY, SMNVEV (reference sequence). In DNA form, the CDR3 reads TGTGCCAGCAGTCCCGACAGGTTCACCTACAATGAGCAGTTCTTC. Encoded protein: CASSPDRFTYNEQFF.

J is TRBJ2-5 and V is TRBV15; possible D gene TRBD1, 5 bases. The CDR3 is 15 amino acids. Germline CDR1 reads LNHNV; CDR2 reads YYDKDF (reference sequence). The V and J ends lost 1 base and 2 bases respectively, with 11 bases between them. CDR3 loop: CATSRGTGPQETQYF. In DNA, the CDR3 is TGTGCCACCAGCAGAGGTACAGGCCCTCAAGAGACCCAGTACTTC.

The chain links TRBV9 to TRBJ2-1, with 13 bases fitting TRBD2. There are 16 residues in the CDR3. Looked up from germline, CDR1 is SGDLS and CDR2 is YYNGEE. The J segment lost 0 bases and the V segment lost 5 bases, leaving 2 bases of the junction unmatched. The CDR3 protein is CASSGTSGISYNEQFF. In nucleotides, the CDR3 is TGTGCCAGCAGTGGGACTAGCGGGATCTCCTACAATGAGCAGTTCTTC.

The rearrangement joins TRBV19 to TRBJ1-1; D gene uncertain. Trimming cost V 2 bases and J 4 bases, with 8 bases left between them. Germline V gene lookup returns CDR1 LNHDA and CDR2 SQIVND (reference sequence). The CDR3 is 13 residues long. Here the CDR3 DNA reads TGTGCCAGTAGTATACAGGATTTCACTGAAGCTTTCTTT. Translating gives CASSIQDFTEAFF.

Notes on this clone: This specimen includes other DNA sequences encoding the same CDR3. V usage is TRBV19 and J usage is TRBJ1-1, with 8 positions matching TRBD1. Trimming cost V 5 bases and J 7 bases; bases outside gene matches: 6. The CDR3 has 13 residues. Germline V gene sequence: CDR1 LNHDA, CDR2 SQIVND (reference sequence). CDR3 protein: CASSRQGALEAFF. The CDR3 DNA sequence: TGTGCCAGTAGTCGGCAGGGGGCCCTTGAAGCTTTCTTT.

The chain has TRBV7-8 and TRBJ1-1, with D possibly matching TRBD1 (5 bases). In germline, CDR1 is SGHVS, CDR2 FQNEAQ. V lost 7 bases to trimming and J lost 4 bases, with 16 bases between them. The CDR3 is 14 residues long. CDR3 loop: CASTSREGGTEAFF. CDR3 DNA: TGTGCCAGCACATCCAGGGAGGGAGGCACTGAAGCTTTCTTT.